The 27 T cell receptor beta chains listed next were all sequenced from one sample in a study of T-cell reconstitution after alpha-beta-depleted transplantation in children. It was with unique molecular identifiers that the TCRbeta library was prepared. In TCRdb, the PCR reads were re-called with MiXCR into one record per CDR3 protein. The sample shows 200,000 to 250,000 distinct CDR3 sequences, around 11% of them seen only once. The sequencing here drew on PBMCs from the stem cell graft donor, taken from the stem cell graft. Receptor source: a human donor who donated a stem cell graft to a child with acute lymphoblastic leukemia.

This clonotype appeared many times. The J gene is TRBJ1-2, the V gene TRBV27; TRBD1 aligns across 7 bases. CDR3 size: 13 residues. Germline trimming cut 5 bases from V and 7 bases from J; bases unmatched to any gene: 7. From germline, CDR1 is MNHEY and CDR2 SMNVEV (reference sequence). This CDR3 is CASSPGTVPGYTF. The CDR3 DNA follows: TGTGCCAGCAGTCCGGGGACAGTCCCTGGCTACACCTTC.

This clonotype has ten or more counts. The gene calls are TRBV10-3 and TRBJ2-3; D perhaps matches TRBD1 (5 bases). CDR1 and CDR2 (germline): ENHRY, SYGVKD. There are 16 residues in the CDR3. V was trimmed by 3 bases and J by 0 bases, leaving 13 bases between them. The CDR3 reads CAISEIRGLSTDTQYF. In DNA form, the CDR3 reads TGTGCCATCAGTGAAATTAGGGGCCTCAGCACAGATACGCAGTATTTT.

The V call is TRBV20-1, the J call TRBJ2-1; 7 bases line up with TRBD1. The CDR3 is made up of 16 amino acids. Germline V CDR1 and CDR2: DFQATT, SNEGSKA (reference sequence). With 4 bases clipped from V and 4 bases from J, the junction kept 13 bases outside the gene matches. In DNA form, the CDR3 reads TGCAGTGCTAATTTCGACAGGGCGGACTCTTACAATGAGCAGTTCTTC. It is translated as CSANFDRADSYNEQFF.

This clonotype was counted many times. At one end, the junction sequence differs from germline, possibly due to a read error. The rearrangement joins TRBV12-3 or TRBV12-4 to TRBJ2-5, with D uncertain. The CDR3 is made up of 11 amino acids. CDR3 sequence reads: CASSLEETQYF. CDR3 coding DNA: TGCGCCAGCAGCTTGGAAGAGACCCAGTACTTC.

This clonotype showed up many times. The chain employs TRBV7-9 and TRBJ2-3; D is uncertain. CDR1 is SEHNR and CDR2 is FQNEAQ in the germline V gene (reference sequence). CDR3 length: 17 amino acids. Trimming removed 2 bases at V and 0 bases at J, with 15 bases between. CDR3 residues: CASSLPRQDKSTDTQYF. The CDR3 coding sequence is TGTGCCAGCAGCTTACCCCGACAAGATAAGAGCACAGATACGCAGTATTTT.

This clonotype was observed at least ten times. This chain connects TRBV6-2 or TRBV6-3 to TRBJ2-4, with TRBD1 matching 7 bases. CDR1 is MNHEY, CDR2 SVGEGT, per germline. The CDR3 extends over 15 amino acids. V was clipped by 6 bases and J by 0 bases; unmatched bases: 5. Here the CDR3 reads CASSTGVIAKNIQYF. DNA for the CDR3: TGTGCCAGCAGCACAGGGGTTATAGCCAAAAACATTCAGTACTTC.

The rearrangement links TRBV6-2 or TRBV6-3 to TRBJ2-7; tentatively, D is TRBD1 or TRBD2 (5 bases each). Germline assignment: CDR1 MNHEY and CDR2 SVGEGT. V lost 5 bases and J lost 0, with 14 bases in between. This CDR3 is built from 15 residues. The CDR3 DNA is TGTGCCAGCAGTCCCTGGGGACCCAGCTCCTACGAGCAGTACTTC. It codes for CASSPWGPSSYEQYF.

This rearrangement joins TRBV11-2 to TRBJ1-1; no clear D. V lost 8 bases and J 6 bases, leaving 19 bases between the germline ends. Looked up from germline, CDR1 is SGHAT and CDR2 is FQNNGV. The CDR3 runs 14 residues. The CDR3 sequence is CASAPPVHGPEAFF. As DNA, the CDR3 is TGTGCCAGCGCCCCGCCCGTGCATGGACCTGAAGCTTTCTTT.

This clonotype has ten or more counts. The chain carries TRBV20-1 and TRBJ2-4; no clear D gene. CDR1 DFQATT and CDR2 SNEGSKA come from the germline V gene (reference sequence). Trimming took 4 bases from V and 0 from J, leaving 22 bases between them. The CDR3 sequence is 18 residues long. Here the CDR3 reads CSAIAASLNLIAKNIQYF. In DNA, the CDR3 is TGCAGTGCTATAGCTGCCAGCCTCAACCTCATAGCCAAAAACATTCAGTACTTC.

In its sample, this clonotype was seen many times. J is TRBJ2-7 and V is TRBV7-9; 12 bases match TRBD2. CDR3 length equals 16 residues. J lost 5 bases, V lost 0 bases, and 5 bases had no gene match. The V gene's germline CDR1 is SEHNR and CDR2 FQNEAQ (reference sequence). The CDR3 here is CASSLARLAGDHEQYF. The CDR3 bases are TGTGCCAGCAGCTTAGCGAGACTAGCGGGAGATCACGAGCAGTACTTC.

This clonotype was seen at least ten times. The chain recombines TRBV12-3 or TRBV12-4 with TRBJ1-4; 8 bases map to TRBD1. This CDR3 has 13 amino acids. J was trimmed by 8 bases and V by 6 bases; bases with no gene match: 5. CDR3: CASSDRGGEKLFF. The CDR3 DNA follows: TGTGCCAGCAGCGACAGGGGAGGAGAAAAACTGTTTTTT.

This clonotype was seen repeatedly, ten times or more. V gene TRBV5-5 combines with J gene TRBJ2-7; unclear D gene. Germline assignment: CDR1 SGHKS and CDR2 YYEKEE (reference sequence). The CDR3 length is 14 residues. Trimming removed 1 base from V and 3 bases from J, with 11 bases in between. The CDR3 nucleotides are TGTGCCAGCAGCTTGTGGGCCCCGAACTACGAGCAGTACTTC. Translated: CASSLWAPNYEQYF.

This clonotype was seen at least ten times. The chain is built from TRBV28 and TRBJ2-7; 9 nucleotides agree with TRBD1. V lost 5 bases to trimming and J lost 2 bases; unmatched junction nucleotides: 4. The CDR3 has 14 amino acids. Germline V gives CDR1 MDHEN, CDR2 SYDVKM. CDR3 coding DNA: TGTGCCAGCAGTCGACAGGGGGGGACCTACGAGCAGTACTTC. Translated: CASSRQGGTYEQYF.

This clonotype was seen at least ten times. CDR3 sequence reads: CASSEQDSYEQYF. The CDR3 bases are TGTGCCAGCAGCGAACAGGACTCCTACGAGCAGTACTTC. The J gene is TRBJ2-7, the V gene TRBV9; D may be TRBD1 (5 bases). In germline, CDR1 is SGDLS, CDR2 YYNGEE. This CDR3 contains 13 residues. Trimming stripped 3 bases from V and 0 bases from J, with 7 bases between.

This clonotype was recorded many times. The chain recombines TRBV20-1 with TRBJ2-3; 9 bases match TRBD2. V shed 7 bases and J 0 bases; nucleotides not matched to a gene: 8. The CDR3 sequence is 15 residues long. Germline values: CDR1 DFQATT, CDR2 SNEGSKA (reference sequence). CDR3 sequence reads: CSVSNLAGSTDTQYF. The DNA of the CDR3 is TGCAGTGTTAGCAATCTAGCGGGGAGCACAGATACGCAGTATTTT.

This clonotype was counted many times. The V call is TRBV5-1, the J call TRBJ2-1, with D possibly TRBD1 on 5 matching bases. Germline CDR1 reads SGHRS; CDR2 reads YFSETQ. Deletions cut 2 bases from V and 9 bases from J, with 15 bases between. The CDR3 is made up of 14 amino acids. CDR3 nucleotide sequence: TGCGCCAGCAGCTTTCTAAGTGGACAAGGTGAGCAGTTCTTC. Its translation: CASSFLSGQGEQFF.

In its sample, this clonotype was seen many times. The V call is TRBV3-1, the J call TRBJ2-1; D remains unclear. V shed 1 base and J shed 8 bases, with 12 bases lying between them. The CDR3 totals 14 residues. Germline V gene lookup returns CDR1 LGHDT and CDR2 YNNKEL (reference sequence). The CDR3 loop is CASSQVYSADEQFF. For the CDR3, the DNA is TGTGCCAGCAGCCAAGTTTACTCCGCCGATGAGCAGTTCTTC.

The table lists this clonotype with many counts. The V gene is TRBV9, the J gene TRBJ1-1; 7 bases line up with TRBD1. The CDR3 runs to 14 residues. Germline trimming cut 1 base from V and 5 bases from J; bases unmatched to any gene: 5. Germline V gives CDR1 SGDLS, CDR2 YYNGEE. The CDR3 coding sequence is TGTGCCAGCAGCGTAACAGGGGAAGATACTGAAGCTTTCTTT. Its protein product is CASSVTGEDTEAFF.

V and J are TRBV6-5 and TRBJ2-7; tentative D call: TRBD2 (5 bases). Germline CDR1 is MNHEY and CDR2 is SVGAGI. CDR3 length equals 15 residues. V was pared by 1 base and J by 4 bases, with 14 bases between. CDR3 amino acids: CASSYYRGAKYEQYF. The CDR3 DNA follows: TGTGCCAGCAGTTACTATCGGGGAGCCAAGTACGAGCAGTACTTC.

There are many counts of this clonotype. The chain links TRBV29-1 to TRBJ1-2; possible D gene TRBD1, 5 bases. Germline CDR1 SQVTM, CDR2 ANQGSEA. V lost 5 bases and J lost 0, with 16 bases in between. The CDR3 length is 15 residues. The CDR3 loop is CSVTKGGEANYGYTF. The CDR3 DNA sequence: TGCAGCGTTACAAAGGGAGGGGAAGCTAACTATGGCTACACCTTC.

This clonotype occurred many times. This chain connects TRBV5-1 to TRBJ2-5; weak D call: TRBD2 (6 bases). CDR3 size: 13 residues. The V end was cut by 4 bases, the J end by 5 bases, with 12 bases between. Germline lookup yields CDR1 SGHRS and CDR2 YFSETQ. The CDR3 sequence: CASSGGTLETQYF. DNA for the CDR3: TGCGCCAGCAGCGGGGGGACTTTGGAGACCCAGTACTTC.

About this clonotype: This may come from a read error, since a much larger clone is one base off. The V call is TRBV28, the J call TRBJ1-1; D not resolved. This CDR3 has 12 amino acids. V lost 4 bases and J 11 bases, leaving 14 bases between the germline ends. Germline loops: CDR1 MDHEN, CDR2 SYDVKM. The CDR3 DNA reads as TGTGCCAGCAGTTCTACAAAGGCTAGGGCTTTCTTT. This encodes CASSSTKARAFF.

This clonotype was seen many times. The genes are TRBV5-1 and TRBJ2-5; 7 bases are a match to TRBD2. This CDR3 region has 14 residues. In germline, CDR1 is SGHRS, CDR2 YFSETQ. J gave up 5 bases and V 7 bases, and 11 bases lay outside the gene matches. The CDR3 DNA reads TGCGCCAGCGCGTTGGGGGGGGACGGTGAGACCCAGTACTTC. Protein: CASALGGDGETQYF.

In the case of this clonotype: At one end, the junction sequence differs from germline, possibly due to a read error. The rearrangement links TRBV24-1 to TRBJ2-2, with D perhaps assigned TRBD1 or TRBD2 (5 bases each). The CDR3 extends over 15 amino acids. Germline V lookup: CDR1 KGHDR, CDR2 SFDVKD. Here the CDR3 reads CATSLPPGNTGELFF. The CDR3 DNA follows: TGTGCCACCAGCCTCCCGCCAGGGAACACCGGGGAGCTGTTTTTC.

This clonotype appeared many times. The chain carries TRBV6-5 and TRBJ2-2; D is unresolved. Germline CDR1 MNHEY, CDR2 SVGAGI. The CDR3 runs 13 residues. V was cut by 4 bases and J by 0 bases, with 3 bases left in between. This CDR3 is CASSWANTGELFF. DNA of the CDR3: TGTGCCAGCAGTTGGGCGAACACCGGGGAGCTGTTTTTT.

This clonotype was recorded many times. The V and J genes are TRBV20-1 and TRBJ2-3, with a tentative D call TRBD2 (5 bases). The CDR3 loop spans 15 amino acids. Germline V gene lookup returns CDR1 DFQATT and CDR2 SNEGSKA (reference sequence). Trimming removed 4 bases from V and 1 base from J, with 15 bases in between. The chain's CDR3 is CSATRTAQGTDTQYF. CDR3 DNA: TGCAGTGCTACCCGGACTGCGCAAGGCACAGATACGCAGTATTTT.

This clonotype was seen ten or more times. The rearrangement joins TRBV7-9 to TRBJ2-2; no definite D call. V shed 5 bases and J shed 8 bases, with 6 bases lying between them. In germline, CDR1 is SEHNR, CDR2 FQNEAQ (reference sequence). CDR3 length: 11 amino acids. The CDR3 nucleotides read TGTGCCAGCAGCCCGGCGGGGGAGCTGTTTTTT. This translates into CASSPAGELFF.